These 31 T cell receptor beta chains were sequenced from one sample in a study of blood T cells in healthy people across ages. A second PCR of about 7 to 11 cycles used a sample-barcoded 5' primer and a J-beta primer mix. TCRdb ran MiXCR on the 5' RACE reads and lists one entry per CDR3 protein. Here the sample spans over a million distinct CDR3 sequences, almost 25% being singletons. The sample was also linked to a second study, of T cells of mothers and their children.

Sequenced input: blood. These TCRs come from a girl aged 2 to 9 in good health.

Many counts were recorded for this clonotype. A read error may produce the germline difference seen at one junction end. The CDR3 loop reads CASSLGGQETQYF. For the CDR3, the DNA is TGTGCCAGCAGCTTAGGCGGACAAGAGACCCAGTACTTC. V usage is TRBV12-3 or TRBV12-4 and J usage is TRBJ2-5; D uncertain. The CDR3 is made up of 13 amino acids.

This clonotype has only one observation. The chain recombines TRBV4-3 with TRBJ1-2, with 7 bases lining up with TRBD1. This CDR3 is built from 16 residues. V was clipped by 1 base and J by 4 bases; unmatched bases: 9. Germline lookup yields CDR1 LGHNA and CDR2 YSLEER. The CDR3 DNA reads as TGCGCCAGCAGCCAAGGTCCAGGGGGTAGTATCTATGGCTACACCTTC. Its protein is CASSQGPGGSIYGYTF.

This chain joins TRBV4-1 and TRBJ2-5; 11 nucleotides align to TRBD2. CDR1 and CDR2 (germline): MGHRA, YSYEKL. CDR3 size: 14 residues. Germline trimming cut 8 bases from V and 4 bases from J; bases unmatched to any gene: 6. CDR3 in amino acids: CASRGTSGGETQYF. Here the CDR3 DNA reads TGCGCCAGCCGAGGGACTAGCGGCGGAGAGACCCAGTACTTC.

This clonotype occurred a few times. V is TRBV4-1 and J is TRBJ1-2; tentative D call: TRBD1 (6 bases). Per the germline V gene, CDR1 is MGHRA and CDR2 is YSYEKL. Trimming took off 2 bases at V and 10 bases at J, with 14 bases between the two ends. The CDR3 spans 13 residues. CDR3 bases: TGCGCCAGCAGCCAACCCGACAGGACTCACTACACCTTC. It translates to CASSQPDRTHYTF.

V gene TRBV19 combines with J gene TRBJ2-3, with 9 nucleotides matching TRBD2. Germline V gene data show CDR1 as LNHDA and CDR2 as SQIVND (reference sequence). The CDR3 is 17 amino acids. Germline trimming cut 5 bases from V and 0 bases from J; bases unmatched to any gene: 9. This CDR3 is CASSPGTSGYSTDTQYF. The CDR3 bases are TGTGCCAGTAGTCCCGGAACTAGCGGGTATAGCACAGATACGCAGTATTTT.

This clonotype was recorded a few times. The V and J genes are TRBV10-3 and TRBJ2-7, with D possibly being TRBD1 (6 bases). V was trimmed by 0 bases and J by 5 bases, leaving 23 bases between them. This CDR3 is built from 18 residues. Germline CDR1 reads ENHRY; CDR2 reads SYGVKD. For the CDR3, the DNA is TGTGCCATCAGTGAGTCGACCATCTCCACCGGACAGAGGGACGAGCAGTACTTC. Translating it yields CAISESTISTGQRDEQYF.

This clonotype occurred a few times. The V call is TRBV6-1, the J call TRBJ2-7, with 10 bases aligning to TRBD1. CDR1 is MNHNS, CDR2 SASEGT, per germline. The CDR3 loop spans 13 amino acids. With V trimmed by 8 bases and J by 3 bases, 4 bases remained unmatched. CDR3 sequence reads: CASVRTGGYEQYF. CDR3 bases: TGTGCCAGCGTGCGGACAGGGGGCTACGAGCAGTACTTC.

V gene TRBV4-1 combines with J gene TRBJ2-7, with 7 bases fitting TRBD1. Trimming at V came to 3 bases and at J to 9 bases, leaving 11 bases not matched to a gene. In germline, CDR1 is MGHRA, CDR2 YSYEKL. This CDR3 is 14 amino acids long. Here the CDR3 reads CASSQSRDRIVQYF. In DNA form, the CDR3 reads TGCGCCAGCAGCCAGTCCCGGGACAGAATTGTGCAGTACTTC.

This clonotype was picked up a small number of times. This CDR3 reads CATSRVLGRATNEKLFF. The CDR3 bases are TGTGCCACCAGCAGAGTACTTGGCAGGGCAACTAATGAAAAACTGTTTTTT. The V call is TRBV15, the J call TRBJ1-4; a possible D gene is TRBD1 (5 bases). Germline CDR1 and CDR2: LNHNV and YYDKDF (reference sequence). Trimming stripped 1 base from V and 0 bases from J, with 12 bases between. This CDR3 spans 17 amino acids.

This clonotype has more than one count but fewer than ten. V and J are TRBV20-1 and TRBJ2-1, with TRBD2 identical over 14 bases. Germline CDR1 DFQATT, CDR2 SNEGSKA (reference sequence). The CDR3 contains 17 residues. The trim removed 6 bases at V and 8 bases at J, leaving 15 bases unmatched. The CDR3 nucleotides are TGCAGTGCCCCGAATCCGGGACTAGCGGGAGTTGTCGATGAGCAGTTCTTC. It translates to CSAPNPGLAGVVDEQFF.

This clonotype appeared a few times. This sequence joins TRBV12-3 or TRBV12-4 and TRBJ2-2; TRBD1 is a possible D gene (6 bases). V was clipped by 2 bases and J by 7 bases, with 17 bases between them. This CDR3 is 16 amino acids long. CDR3 sequence (DNA): TGTGCCAGCAGTTTATTTGGGACACTCCTAGACGGGGAGCTGTTTTTT. Translated, it gives CASSLFGTLLDGELFF.

The chain carries TRBV3-1 and TRBJ2-4; TRBD2 agrees at 11 bases. Trimming removed 1 base from V and 5 bases from J; junction bases left unmatched: 1. Looked up from germline, CDR1 is LGHDT and CDR2 is YNNKEL (reference sequence). CDR3 length: 15 residues. Here the CDR3 reads CASSQGLAGQNIQYF. The CDR3 DNA reads as TGTGCCAGCAGCCAAGGACTAGCGGGACAAAACATTCAGTACTTC.

This clonotype was counted between two and nine times. This chain uses TRBV6-2 or TRBV6-3 with TRBJ2-5, with D hard to call. Trimming left V 2 bases short and J 7 bases short, with 14 bases between. The CDR3 runs 14 residues. CDR1 MNHEY and CDR2 SVGEGT come from the germline V gene. CDR3 sequence (DNA): TGTGCCAGCAGTTACGTTCCGGGTGTGACGACCCAGTACTTC. This translates into CASSYVPGVTTQYF.

The chain has TRBV29-1 and TRBJ1-1, with D tentatively TRBD1 (6 bases). Trimming cost V 7 bases and J 0 bases, with 15 bases left between them. This CDR3 has 14 amino acids. Germline CDR1 is SQVTM and CDR2 is ANQGSEA. CDR3 nucleotide sequence: TGCAGCGGGGGACAACCAGTTATGAACACTGAAGCTTTCTTT. This translates into CSGGQPVMNTEAFF.

This clonotype showed up just a few times. The chain combines TRBV24-1 with TRBJ2-5; D uncertain. Germline V lookup: CDR1 KGHDR, CDR2 SFDVKD. The germline V and J ends were trimmed by 6 bases and 3 bases, with 4 bases remaining between them. This CDR3 is 11 amino acids long. This chain's CDR3 is CATSFEETQYF. CDR3 bases: TGTGCCACCAGTTTTGAAGAGACCCAGTACTTC.

The chain uses TRBV20-1 and TRBJ2-5; a weak D match, TRBD2 (5 bases). The germline V and J ends were trimmed by 5 bases and 5 bases, with 15 bases remaining between them. The CDR3 spans 13 residues. The V gene's germline CDR1 is DFQATT and CDR2 SNEGSKA (reference sequence). The CDR3 region has the DNA TGCAGTGCTGATGGACTGGGTTGGGAGACCCAGTACTTC. Protein: CSADGLGWETQYF.

This clonotype occurred a few times. This chain uses TRBV29-1 with TRBJ1-1; TRBD1 might be the D (5 bases). The CDR3 spans 14 residues. CDR1 SQVTM and CDR2 ANQGSEA come from the germline V gene. Trimming took 7 bases from V and 1 from J, leaving 16 bases between them. The CDR3 is CSALLRDWNTEAFF. The CDR3 DNA follows: TGCAGCGCTCTCCTCCGGGACTGGAACACTGAAGCTTTCTTT.

This clonotype was seen more than once but under ten times. The chain has TRBV20-1 and TRBJ2-7; possible D gene TRBD2, 7 bases. The CDR3 is made up of 17 amino acids. The V gene lost 1 base and the J gene lost 2 bases, with 21 bases spanning the gap. Germline V lookup: CDR1 DFQATT, CDR2 SNEGSKA (reference sequence). The CDR3 nucleotides read TGCAGTGCTAGAGTGTCCATGGGGGGGCGCTTTCCCTACGAGCAGTACTTC. Translating gives CSARVSMGGRFPYEQYF.

The J gene is TRBJ1-1, the V gene TRBV7-2; D is possibly TRBD1 (5 bases). The CDR3 runs 15 residues. CDR1 and CDR2 (germline): SGHTA, FQGNSA. The V and J ends lost 5 bases and 1 base respectively, with 14 bases between them. Written as DNA, the CDR3 is TGTGCCAGCAGCCTCCAGGGTAGAAGGAACACTGAAGCTTTCTTT. Translation: CASSLQGRRNTEAFF.

The rearrangement links TRBV20-1 to TRBJ1-1; TRBD1 might be the D (5 bases). The CDR3 consists of 17 residues. Germline V gene sequence: CDR1 DFQATT, CDR2 SNEGSKA (reference sequence). The germline V and J ends were trimmed by 0 bases and 3 bases, with 20 bases remaining between them. CDR3 bases: TGCAGTGCTAGAGACCTTGACCGGGGGACTCTGGACACTGAAGCTTTCTTT. Translating it yields CSARDLDRGTLDTEAFF.

There are many counts of this clonotype. This chain joins TRBV20-1 and TRBJ2-7; D remains ambiguous. V lost 5 bases and J 2 bases, leaving 19 bases between the germline ends. Germline lookup yields CDR1 DFQATT and CDR2 SNEGSKA (reference sequence). The CDR3 sequence is 15 residues long. CDR3 bases: TGCAGTGCTCACAGCGTTGACCCCGGAGCCTACGAGCAGTACTTC. It codes for CSAHSVDPGAYEQYF.

The V call is TRBV7-2, the J call TRBJ2-5, with no clear D. The CDR3 runs 14 residues. Between the trimmed V and J ends, which lost 4 bases and 3 bases, there was a span of 12 bases. Germline loops: CDR1 SGHTA, CDR2 FQGNSA. CDR3 sequence: CASSWRPGKETQYF. Written as DNA, the CDR3 is TGTGCCAGCAGCTGGAGACCGGGTAAAGAGACCCAGTACTTC. The whole variable domain, remainder taken from reference TRBV7-2 and TRBJ2-5, is GAGVSQSPSNKVTEKGKDVELRCDPISGHTALYWYRQSLGQGLEFLIYFQGNSAPDKSGLPSDRFSAERTGGSVSTLTIQRTQQEDSAVYLCASSWRPGKETQYFGPGTRLLVL.

This clonotype was detected only a few times. The chain links TRBV28 to TRBJ1-2; 7 bases fit TRBD1. Losses at the gene ends were 2 bases for V and 6 bases for J; bases not matched to a gene: 9. Germline CDR1 MDHEN, CDR2 SYDVKM. This CDR3 spans 15 amino acids. The CDR3 is CASSLPRGQRNGYTF. CDR3 coding DNA: TGTGCCAGCAGTTTACCAAGGGGGCAGAGGAATGGCTACACCTTC.

V gene TRBV28 combines with J gene TRBJ1-1; D call uncertain. Deletions cut 1 base from V and 3 bases from J, with 15 bases between. The CDR3 has 16 amino acids. CDR1 MDHEN and CDR2 SYDVKM come from the germline V gene. The CDR3 coding sequence is TGTGCCAGCAGTTTATCGGGCCTAATCGAAGACACTGAAGCTTTCTTT. It specifies CASSLSGLIEDTEAFF.

The chain is built from TRBV14 and TRBJ2-3, with 9 bases fitting TRBD2. Germline V gene sequence: CDR1 SGHDN, CDR2 FVKESK. Trimming removed 3 bases from V and 4 bases from J; junction bases left unmatched: 23. The CDR3 is 21 amino acids. As DNA, the CDR3 is TGTGCCAGCAGCCAGATAGCGGGGGCCAGACCAGCCTCCCTTGCGGCAGATACGCAGTATTTT. Protein product: CASSQIAGARPASLAADTQYF.

The rearrangement links TRBV25-1 to TRBJ1-2; possibly TRBD1 for D (5 bases). V was pared by 5 bases and J by 1 base, with 8 bases between. Germline CDR1 MGHDK, CDR2 SYGVNS. This CDR3 spans 13 amino acids. CDR3 DNA sequence: TGTGCCAGCAGTCGACAGAATAACTATGGCTACACCTTC. Translation: CASSRQNNYGYTF.

The table lists this clonotype with a few counts. The J gene is TRBJ2-5, the V gene TRBV5-1, with D possibly being TRBD2 (5 bases). The germline V gene encodes CDR1 SGHRS and CDR2 YFSETQ. The CDR3 runs to 15 residues. Trimming removed 0 bases at V and 0 bases at J, with 9 bases between. The CDR3: CASSLAGNYQETQYF. The CDR3 bases are TGCGCCAGCAGCTTGGCCGGGAACTACCAAGAGACCCAGTACTTC.

This clonotype has more than one count but fewer than ten. This rearrangement joins TRBV29-1 to TRBJ2-4, with 7 bases matching TRBD1. This CDR3 contains 14 residues. Germline CDR1 is SQVTM and CDR2 is ANQGSEA. Trimming at V came to 5 bases and at J to 4 bases, leaving 8 bases not matched to a gene. CDR3 in amino acids: CSVTQGDGKNIQYF. The CDR3 DNA sequence: TGCAGCGTTACGCAGGGGGACGGAAAAAACATTCAGTACTTC.

The chain links TRBV3-1 to TRBJ1-4; a possible D gene is TRBD1 (5 bases). The germline CDR1 and CDR2 sequences are LGHDT and YNNKEL (reference sequence). The CDR3 is 16 residues long. V lost 3 bases to trimming and J lost 1 base, with 12 bases between them. As DNA, the CDR3 is TGTGCCAGCAGCCAGTCCTCAGGGAGAACTAATGAAAAACTGTTTTTT. This sequence encodes CASSQSSGRTNEKLFF.

This clonotype turned up a few times. This chain's CDR3 is CASSQLTPSSGNTIYF. CDR3 sequence (DNA): TGTGCCAGCAGCCAACTGACACCCAGCTCTGGAAACACCATATATTTT. V usage is TRBV3-1 and J usage is TRBJ1-3; no clear D. CDR3 length equals 16 residues. CDR1 is LGHDT, CDR2 YNNKEL, per germline (reference sequence). V gave up 2 bases and J gave up 0 bases, with 11 bases separating them.

The chain carries TRBV9 and TRBJ2-7, with D possibly matching TRBD2 (5 bases). Between the trimmed V and J ends, which lost 0 bases and 7 bases, there was a span of 14 bases. Germline V lookup: CDR1 SGDLS, CDR2 YYNGEE. CDR3 length equals 14 residues. The CDR3 loop is CASSVGSGWQEQYF. CDR3 DNA: TGTGCCAGCAGCGTAGGAAGCGGTTGGCAGGAGCAGTACTTC.